Following are 28 T cell receptor beta chains from one sample sequenced in a study of blood T cell repertoires in COVID-19 (dated by TCRdb to 2018 to 2021). The library relied on the immunoSEQ multiplex PCR assay. This immuneACCESS table, as held by TCRdb, lists in-frame sequences with V and J called but not all clones. Of the missing ones, under half trace to an unresolved V gene in checked studies; the others have no known cause. In this sample the table shows approximately 190,000 clones, approximately 84% of which occur a single time. Approximately 5.1% of the sample belongs to the ten largest clones. Sequencing was done on a sample of peripheral blood. All receptors come from a woman aged 70-85 years with active or convalescent COVID-19.

The chain carries TRBV7-8 and TRBJ1-3; unclear D gene. This CDR3 has 16 residues. Deletions cut 0 bases from V and 4 bases from J, with 13 bases between. Germline V lookup: CDR1 SGHVS, CDR2 FQNEAQ. This CDR3 is CASSLARFDQGNTIYF. As DNA, the CDR3 is TGTGCCAGCAGCTTAGCACGTTTCGATCAGGGAAACACCATATATTTT.

This chain links TRBV6-2 or TRBV6-3 with TRBJ1-1; a weak D match, TRBD1 (5 bases). Between the trimmed V and J ends, which lost 5 bases and 5 bases, there was a span of 12 bases. Germline CDR1 reads MNHEY; CDR2 reads SVGEGT. The length of the CDR3 is 13 residues. Here the CDR3 reads CASSQGRSTEAFF. DNA of the CDR3: TGTGCCAGCAGTCAGGGCAGGAGTACTGAAGCTTTCTTT.

The rearrangement joins TRBV28 to TRBJ2-7; 9 nucleotides match TRBD1. This CDR3 comprises 14 residues. Germline V gene lookup returns CDR1 MDHEN and CDR2 SYDVKM. V lost 6 bases, J lost 3 bases, and 6 bases stayed unmatched. The CDR3 DNA reads TGTGCCAGCAGGGGACAGGGTTCCTACTACGAGCAGTACTTC. This codes for CASRGQGSYYEQYF. The variable domain in full, with the rest retrieved from reference TRBV28 and TRBJ2-7, is DVKVTQSSRYLVKRTGEKVFLECVQDMDHENMFWYRQDPGLGLRLIYFSYDVKMKEKGDIPEGYSVSREKKERFSLILESASTNQTSMYLCASRGQGSYYEQYFGPGTRLTVT.

The rearrangement uses TRBV18 and TRBJ1-2, with 10 bases aligning to TRBD1. Germline lookup yields CDR1 KGHSH and CDR2 LQKENI. There are 16 residues in the CDR3. Trimming removed 2 bases from V and 8 bases from J; junction bases left unmatched: 11. CDR3 region: CASSPSRTGGTEGYTF. The CDR3 DNA sequence: TGTGCCAGCTCACCATCTCGGACAGGGGGTACGGAGGGCTACACCTTC.

The chain links TRBV4-1 to TRBJ2-1; 14 bases align to TRBD2. J gave up 0 bases and V 4 bases, and 5 bases lay outside the gene matches. Germline-derived CDR1 and CDR2 are MGHRA and YSYEKL. This CDR3 spans 18 amino acids. The CDR3 here is CASSRPTSGRGSYNEQFF. The CDR3 DNA sequence: TGCGCCAGCAGCCGACCGACTAGCGGGAGGGGCTCCTACAATGAGCAGTTCTTC.

V usage is TRBV6-6 and J usage is TRBJ2-7, with no clear D. This CDR3 is built from 14 residues. Germline CDR1 and CDR2: MNHNY and SVGAGI (reference sequence). Trimming removed 6 bases from V and 3 bases from J, with 15 bases in between. This CDR3 reads CASSRIGSSYEQYF. The DNA of the CDR3 is TGTGCCAGCAGCCGCATCGGTTCGAGCTACGAGCAGTACTTC.

This clone was recorded once. This rearrangement joins TRBV3-1 (or the pseudogene TRBV3-2) to TRBJ1-1, with D possibly TRBD1 on 6 matching bases. The germline CDR1 and CDR2 sequences are LGHDT and YNNKEL (reference sequence). Trimming left V 2 bases short and J 11 bases short, with 18 bases between. The CDR3 extends over 14 amino acids. CDR3 nucleotides: TGTGCCAGCAGCCAAACGACAGGCGGCCTTGATGCTTTCTTT. Translation gives CASSQTTGGLDAFF.

This clone occurred a few times. The J gene is TRBJ1-1, the V gene TRBV5-1; D gene unclear. The CDR3 totals 15 residues. CDR1 SGHRS and CDR2 YFSETQ come from the germline V gene. The ends were cut back, 3 bases at V and 6 bases at J, with 18 bases in the middle. This CDR3 reads CASSSNGWGAAEAFF. CDR3 coding DNA: TGCGCCAGCAGCTCCAATGGCTGGGGAGCGGCTGAAGCTTTCTTT.

This rearrangement joins TRBV5-1 to TRBJ2-5; possible D gene TRBD1, 5 bases. The germline CDR1 and CDR2 sequences are SGHRS and YFSETQ. This CDR3 contains 13 residues. V was cut by 1 base and J by 4 bases, with 8 bases left in between. The chain's CDR3 is CASSLMGRETQYF. CDR3 DNA: TGCGCCAGCAGCTTGATGGGGCGAGAGACCCAGTACTTC.

Only a few counts were recorded for this clone. The gene calls are TRBV19 and TRBJ2-1; 7 bases agree with TRBD2. The germline V gene has CDR1 LNHDA and CDR2 SQIVND (reference sequence). This CDR3 comprises 16 residues. Trimming took 7 bases from V and 1 from J; bases not matched to a gene: 10. The CDR3 sequence: CASTYGGGRSYNEQFF. CDR3 nucleotide sequence: TGTGCCAGTACCTATGGGGGGGGAAGGTCCTACAATGAGCAGTTCTTC.

There are many counts of this clone. V and J are TRBV19 and TRBJ1-2; 7 bases line up with TRBD1. The CDR3 runs to 12 residues. J was trimmed by 4 bases and V by 7 bases; bases with no gene match: 3. Germline V CDR1 and CDR2: LNHDA, SQIVND (reference sequence). The CDR3 loop is CASNRDSYGYTF. In DNA, the CDR3 is TGTGCCAGTAATAGGGACAGCTATGGCTACACCTTC.

The table lists this clone with a count of one. This chain links TRBV11-2 with TRBJ2-5; 11 bases match TRBD2. The CDR3 has 15 amino acids. Germline values: CDR1 SGHAT, CDR2 FQNNGV. V lost 6 bases to trimming and J lost 5 bases; unmatched junction nucleotides: 8. The CDR3 sequence is CASRITSGRGETQYF. Written as DNA, the CDR3 is TGTGCCAGCAGGATAACTAGCGGGAGAGGTGAGACCCAGTACTTC.

This clone was observed once. V usage is TRBV27 and J usage is TRBJ2-3, with D perhaps TRBD2 (5 bases). Germline loops: CDR1 MNHEY, CDR2 SMNVEV (reference sequence). The V end was cut by 3 bases, the J end by 7 bases, with 14 bases between. This CDR3 contains 14 residues. DNA of the CDR3: TGTGCCAGCAGTTTCGATTCAGGAGGAAATACGCAGTATTTT. Translated: CASSFDSGGNTQYF.

CDR3: CASRPPSGSYNEQFF. The CDR3 nucleotides read TGTGCCAGCAGACCTCCTAGCGGGAGCTACAATGAGCAGTTCTTC. The chain joins TRBV6-5 to TRBJ2-1, with 10 bases fitting TRBD2. In germline, CDR1 is MNHEY, CDR2 SVGAGI. This CDR3 contains 15 residues. Unmatched junction bases numbered 5, after V lost 6 bases and J lost 3 bases.

The genes are TRBV5-1 and TRBJ2-7, with 12 bases aligning to TRBD2. Germline loops: CDR1 SGHRS, CDR2 YFSETQ. CDR3 size: 16 residues. With V trimmed by 0 bases and J by 8 bases, 9 bases remained unmatched. This CDR3 is CASSLEPLAGGLKQYF. The CDR3 DNA sequence: TGCGCCAGCAGCTTGGAACCGCTAGCGGGAGGGCTAAAGCAGTACTTC. Based on the CDR3 plus reference TRBV5-1 and TRBJ2-7, the full variable domain is KAGVTQTPRYLIKTRGQQVTLSCSPISGHRSVSWYQQTPGQGLQFLFEYFSETQRNKGNFPGRFSGRQFSNSRSEMNVSTLELGDSALYLCASSLEPLAGGLKQYFGPGTRLTVT.

The rearrangement joins TRBV5-1 to TRBJ1-3; tentative D call: TRBD1 (6 bases). Germline loops: CDR1 SGHRS, CDR2 YFSETQ. With 4 bases removed from V and 0 bases from J, the gap between germline ends came to 8 bases. The length of the CDR3 is 14 residues. The CDR3 DNA sequence: TGCGCCAGCAGCCCAGGGGACTCTGGAAACACCATATATTTT. The encoded protein is CASSPGDSGNTIYF.

J is TRBJ2-5 and V is TRBV27, with D perhaps matching TRBD1 (6 bases). The CDR3 covers 14 residues. CDR1 and CDR2 from the germline V gene are MNHEY and SMNVEV (reference sequence). With 4 bases removed from V and 4 bases from J, the gap between germline ends came to 13 bases. The CDR3 nucleotides read TGTGCCAGCAGTTGGGGGCCCAGGGGAGAGACCCAGTACTTC. This codes for CASSWGPRGETQYF.

This chain joins TRBV4-1 and TRBJ1-1, with a tentative D call TRBD1 (6 bases). The V gene lost 3 bases and the J gene lost 3 bases, with 17 bases spanning the gap. The germline V gene encodes CDR1 MGHRA and CDR2 YSYEKL. This CDR3 has 16 residues. The DNA for the CDR3 is TGCGCCAGCAGCCAGTTCCGGGGGGCGAGGGACACTGAAGCTTTCTTT. It encodes CASSQFRGARDTEAFF.

This clone was counted between two and nine times. The V gene is TRBV28, the J gene TRBJ1-6; tentatively, D is TRBD1 (5 bases). Trimming stripped 6 bases from V and 11 bases from J, with 17 bases between. The length of the CDR3 is 14 residues. Per germline, CDR1 MDHEN and CDR2 SYDVKM. In nucleotides, the CDR3 is TGTGCCAGCAGAACCCCCAGGGTAGCGGCACCCCTCCACTTT. Translating gives CASRTPRVAAPLHF. Complete variable domain (other parts from reference TRBV28 and TRBJ1-6): DVKVTQSSRYLVKRTGEKVFLECVQDMDHENMFWYRQDPGLGLRLIYFSYDVKMKEKGDIPEGYSVSREKKERFSLILESASTNQTSMYLCASRTPRVAAPLHFGNGTRLTVT.

V gene TRBV7-6 combines with J gene TRBJ2-1; tentatively, D is TRBD1 (5 bases). The germline CDR1 and CDR2 sequences are SGHVS and FNYEAQ. The CDR3 consists of 14 residues. Trimming pared 4 bases from V and 3 bases from J, leaving 10 bases between. The CDR3, as DNA: TGTGCCAGCAGCTCCGGGCAGGGCTACAATGAGCAGTTCTTC. It codes for CASSSGQGYNEQFF.

The sample holds a few counts of this clone. V and J are TRBV28 and TRBJ2-7; 8 bases fit TRBD2. V shed 4 bases, J shed 4 bases, and the junction held 9 bases outside the gene matches. The CDR3 sequence is 15 residues long. Germline V lookup: CDR1 MDHEN, CDR2 SYDVKM. The CDR3: CASSSSGGARYEQYF. The DNA of the CDR3 is TGTGCCAGCAGTTCCTCCGGGGGGGCGAGGTACGAGCAGTACTTC.

The chain uses TRBV12-3 or TRBV12-4 and TRBJ2-1; 8 nucleotides align to TRBD1. There are 13 residues in the CDR3. V was clipped by 7 bases and J by 5 bases; unmatched bases: 4. The CDR3, as DNA: TGTGCCAGCACCCCGACAGGGGACAATGAGCAGTTCTTC. Translation: CASTPTGDNEQFF.

This clone is a singleton in its sample. The rearrangement links TRBV6-6 to TRBJ2-7; 7 positions agree with TRBD1. The V and J ends lost 1 base and 7 bases, in that order; junction bases with no gene match: 10. The CDR3 totals 15 residues. Looked up from germline, CDR1 is MNHNY and CDR2 is SVGAGI (reference sequence). CDR3 in amino acids: CASSYWTGEKREQYF. The CDR3 DNA reads TGTGCCAGCAGTTACTGGACAGGCGAAAAGAGGGAGCAGTACTTC.

The chain couples TRBV3-1 (or the pseudogene TRBV3-2) to TRBJ2-2; maybe TRBD1 (6 bases). The CDR3 length is 13 residues. From germline, CDR1 is LGHDT and CDR2 YNNKEL (reference sequence). V lost 4 bases and J lost 5, with 8 bases in between. CDR3 amino acids: CASSRTVTGELFF. DNA for the CDR3: TGTGCCAGCAGCCGGACAGTTACCGGGGAGCTGTTTTTT.

V and J are TRBV11-3 and TRBJ2-3, with D perhaps matching TRBD2 (5 bases). The CDR3 spans 14 residues. V was clipped by 0 bases and J by 1 base, with 5 bases between them. Germline V lookup: CDR1 SGHNT, CDR2 YENEEA. As DNA, the CDR3 is TGTGCCAGCAGCTTAGAGAGGGGCACAGATACGCAGTATTTT. Translated, it gives CASSLERGTDTQYF. Drawing the rest from reference TRBV11-3 and TRBJ2-3, the complete variable domain is EAGVVQSPRYKIIEKKQPVAFWCNPISGHNTLYWYLQNLGQGPELLIRYENEEAVDDSQLPKDRFSAERLKGVDSTLKIQPAELGDSAVYLCASSLERGTDTQYFGPGTRLTVL.

The V call is TRBV11-2, the J call TRBJ2-3; 8 nucleotides match TRBD2. This CDR3 comprises 17 residues. With 4 bases clipped from V and 0 bases from J, the junction kept 9 bases outside the gene matches. CDR1 SGHAT and CDR2 FQNNGV come from the germline V gene. CDR3 residues: CASSYRLAQTSTDTQYF. The CDR3 DNA is TGTGCCAGCAGCTACAGACTAGCGCAAACTAGCACAGATACGCAGTATTTT.

V is TRBV5-1 and J is TRBJ2-7; 8 nucleotides line up with TRBD2. Trimming cost V 0 bases and J 4 bases; bases outside gene matches: 6. The length of the CDR3 is 15 residues. Per the germline V gene, CDR1 is SGHRS and CDR2 is YFSETQ. CDR3 region: CASSLGSGLVYEQYF. The CDR3 coding sequence is TGCGCCAGCAGCTTGGGGTCGGGACTAGTATACGAGCAGTACTTC.

J is TRBJ1-4 and V is TRBV5-4; 7 nucleotides agree with TRBD1. The junction had 7 bases not matched to a gene; V was cut back by 4 bases and J by 4 bases. Germline loops: CDR1 SGHNT, CDR2 YYREEE (reference sequence). The CDR3 loop spans 15 amino acids. The DNA for the CDR3 is TGTGCCAGCAGCCTGACAGGGCCGGTTAATGAAAAACTGTTTTTT. This translates into CASSLTGPVNEKLFF.